These 22 T cell receptor beta chains were all obtained from the same sample, sequenced in a study of radiotherapy plus CTLA-4 blockade in lung cancer. Clones were read by immunoSEQ multiplex PCR, and TCRdb kept only the in-frame ones, dropping some. The top ten clones hold over 20% of a sample with more than 90,000 clones, approximately 78% of them seen once. Sequencing used peripheral blood, obtained from a patient treated with radiotherapy plus ipilimumab. These receptors all stem from a human donor with non-small cell lung cancer that progressed on radiotherapy plus ipilimumab.

There are a few counts of this clone. The gene calls are TRBV5-6 and TRBJ2-7; D not resolved. This CDR3 is 16 amino acids long. Germline assignment: CDR1 SGHDT and CDR2 YYEEEE. V was pared by 0 bases and J by 6 bases, with 19 bases between. The CDR3 coding sequence is TGTGCCAGCAGCTTGGCCGCCCGGCCACCGACTCTCGAGCAGTACTTC. It translates to CASSLAARPPTLEQYF.

This clone was seen just once. This chain links TRBV6-1 with TRBJ1-4; D not resolved. Germline-derived CDR1 and CDR2 are MNHNS and SASEGT. V was pared by 5 bases and J by 8 bases, with 18 bases between. The CDR3 sequence is 15 residues long. The CDR3 nucleotides read TGTGCCAGCAGTTTATTCAAGGGATCGGGAGAAAAACTGTTTTTT. It translates to CASSLFKGSGEKLFF.

This clone was recorded once. The CDR3 region has the DNA TGTGCCAGCAGCTTGGCTTTTGGACAGGGGTACCAAGAGACCCAGTACTTC. This translates into CASSLAFGQGYQETQYF. V gene TRBV5-4 combines with J gene TRBJ2-5; 9 bases agree with TRBD1. Trimming took 0 bases from V and 0 from J; bases not matched to a gene: 6. The germline V gene has CDR1 SGHNT and CDR2 YYREEE (reference sequence). The CDR3 consists of 17 residues.

The rearrangement links TRBV7-9 to TRBJ2-1; 10 nucleotides agree with TRBD2. The ends lost 0 bases at V and 4 bases at J; junction bases unmatched: 9. Germline CDR1 and CDR2: SEHNR and FQNEAQ (reference sequence). This CDR3 region has 18 residues. CDR3 protein: CASSLAKLAGGPYNEQFF. In DNA, the CDR3 is TGTGCCAGCAGCTTAGCGAAATTAGCGGGAGGCCCGTACAATGAGCAGTTCTTC.

This chain uses TRBV7-9 with TRBJ2-3; 12 bases are shared with TRBD2. The J segment lost 2 bases and the V segment lost 5 bases, leaving 5 bases of the junction unmatched. Germline CDR1 reads SEHNR; CDR2 reads FQNEAQ (reference sequence). The length of the CDR3 is 16 residues. DNA of the CDR3: TGTGCCAGCAGCCCGTGGACTAGCGGGGTCACAGATACGCAGTATTTT. Its translation is CASSPWTSGVTDTQYF. Using reference TRBV7-9 and TRBJ2-3 for the parts outside the CDR3, the full variable domain is DTGVSQNPRHKITKRGQNVTFRCDPISEHNRLYWYRQTLGQGPEFLTYFQNEAQLEKSRLLSDRFSAERPKGSFSTLEIQRTEQGDSAMYLCASSPWTSGVTDTQYFGPGTRLTVL.

V usage is TRBV6-5 and J usage is TRBJ1-5, with D possibly being TRBD1 (5 bases). Germline V gene sequence: CDR1 MNHEY, CDR2 SVGAGI. The CDR3 sequence is 13 residues long. V was pared by 6 bases and J by 4 bases, with 10 bases between. CDR3 sequence: CASRLTDNQPQHF. In nucleotides, the CDR3 is TGTGCCAGCAGATTGACAGATAATCAGCCCCAGCATTTT.

This clone was observed a few times. The genes are TRBV4-1 and TRBJ1-1, with 8 bases that match TRBD1. Germline V gene sequence: CDR1 MGHRA, CDR2 YSYEKL. The CDR3 consists of 17 residues. The J segment lost 1 base and the V segment lost 4 bases, leaving 11 bases of the junction unmatched. The CDR3 loop is CASSLQGRQGKNTEAFF. CDR3 DNA: TGCGCCAGCAGCCTCCAAGGGCGACAGGGGAAGAACACTGAAGCTTTCTTT.

The V and J genes are TRBV18 and TRBJ1-5; D is perhaps TRBD1 (5 bases). V gave up 2 bases and J gave up 9 bases, with 11 bases separating them. The CDR3 is made up of 13 amino acids. Germline V gene lookup returns CDR1 KGHSH and CDR2 LQKENI. The CDR3 DNA sequence: TGTGCCAGCTCACCAGGGGGAGATCGGCCCCAGCATTTT. It specifies CASSPGGDRPQHF.

This clone has just a few counts. The chain is built from TRBV28 and TRBJ1-2; D gene ambiguous. CDR3 size: 13 residues. Trimming left V 6 bases short and J 3 bases short, with 11 bases between. Per the germline V gene, CDR1 is MDHEN and CDR2 is SYDVKM. CDR3 residues: CASSSTPDYGYTF. The CDR3 nucleotides read TGTGCCAGCAGCTCCACGCCAGACTATGGCTACACCTTC.

The rearrangement links TRBV27 to TRBJ1-5; the match to TRBD1 covers 7 bases. This CDR3 is built from 14 residues. After removal of 3 bases from V and 5 bases from J, the junction contained 4 bases not matched to a gene. CDR1 and CDR2 from the germline V gene are MNHEY and SMNVEV (reference sequence). The CDR3 sequence is CASSFTGADQPQHF. The CDR3 nucleotides read TGTGCCAGCAGTTTTACAGGGGCCGATCAGCCCCAGCATTTT.

This chain uses TRBV6-1 with TRBJ2-7, with 13 positions matching TRBD2. Germline CDR1 reads MNHNS; CDR2 reads SASEGT. This CDR3 comprises 15 residues. CDR3: CASREGLAGVHEQYV. DNA of the CDR3: TGTGCCAGCAGGGAAGGACTAGCGGGAGTCCACGAGCAGTACGTC.

The chain combines TRBV5-8 with TRBJ2-5; D is tentatively TRBD1 or TRBD2 (5 bases each). The germline V gene has CDR1 SGHTS and CDR2 YDEGEE. CDR3 length: 13 amino acids. Deletions cut 1 base from V and 5 bases from J, with 9 bases between. The CDR3 protein is CASSLPGAETQYF. In DNA form, the CDR3 reads TGTGCCAGCAGCTTGCCCGGGGCGGAGACCCAGTACTTC.

This clone was detected ten times or more. This chain connects TRBV10-2 to TRBJ1-2; the D gene is possibly TRBD1 (6 bases). CDR3 size: 12 residues. V was shortened by 6 bases and J by 4 bases, with 9 bases between the two germline ends. Germline CDR1 WSHSY, CDR2 SAAADI. CDR3 nucleotide sequence: TGCGCCAGCAGAACGGACAGCTATGGCTACACCTTC. Its translation: CASRTDSYGYTF.

This clone was counted only a few times. The chain couples TRBV5-1 to TRBJ2-1; 8 nucleotides line up with TRBD2. This CDR3 spans 15 amino acids. V shed 4 bases and J 4 bases; nucleotides not matched to a gene: 7. The germline CDR1 and CDR2 sequences are SGHRS and YFSETQ. CDR3 region: CASSKGLEGYNEQFF. CDR3 DNA: TGCGCCAGCAGCAAGGGACTAGAGGGTTACAATGAGCAGTTCTTC.

In DNA, the CDR3 is TGTGCCTGGAGTGCTGGACAGGGGAACTACGAGCAGTACTTC. Protein: CAWSAGQGNYEQYF. This chain uses TRBV30 with TRBJ2-7; 9 positions agree with TRBD1. Germline V gives CDR1 GTSNPN, CDR2 SVGIG (reference sequence). The CDR3 is made up of 14 amino acids. Trimming removed 1 base from V and 3 bases from J; junction bases left unmatched: 4. The full variable domain, rest sourced from reference TRBV30 and TRBJ2-7, is SQTIHQWPATLVQPVGSPLSLECTVEGTSNPNLYWYRQAAGRGLQLLFYSVGIGQISSEVPQNLSASRPQDRQFILSSKKLLLSDSGFYLCAWSAGQGNYEQYFGPGTRLTVT.

The chain is built from TRBV7-3 and TRBJ2-1; TRBD2 matches 10 bases. CDR3 length: 17 amino acids. Germline V gene lookup returns CDR1 SGHTA and CDR2 FQGTGA. V shed 4 bases and J 8 bases; nucleotides not matched to a gene: 14. Here the CDR3 reads CASSSRLSGRAGDEQFF. The CDR3 DNA is TGTGCCAGCAGCTCCCGATTAAGCGGGAGGGCCGGGGATGAGCAGTTCTTC.

The V gene is TRBV28, the J gene TRBJ1-1; TRBD1 matches at 9 bases. CDR3 length: 15 residues. In germline, CDR1 is MDHEN, CDR2 SYDVKM. The V and J ends lost 5 bases and 1 base, in that order; junction bases with no gene match: 5. The CDR3 nucleotides are TGTGCCAGCAGTGGACAGGGGCTTAGGAACACTGAAGCTTTCTTT. Amino acids: CASSGQGLRNTEAFF.

The sample holds one count of this clone. The V and J genes are TRBV5-1 and TRBJ2-5; a weak D match, TRBD1 (5 bases). Germline CDR1 is SGHRS and CDR2 is YFSETQ. V lost 2 bases, J lost 2 bases, and 16 bases lay in between. CDR3 length: 16 amino acids. The CDR3 sequence is CASSLVDTSFQETQYF. The CDR3, as DNA: TGCGCCAGCAGCTTAGTGGACACATCTTTTCAAGAGACCCAGTACTTC.

The V call is TRBV14, the J call TRBJ2-1; D unresolved. V was trimmed by 2 bases and J by 0 bases, leaving 5 bases between them. The CDR3 runs 14 residues. From germline, CDR1 is SGHDN and CDR2 FVKESK. The CDR3 DNA reads TGTGCCAGCAGCCAAATCAGCTCCTACAATGAGCAGTTCTTC. Translation gives CASSQISSYNEQFF.

This clone is a singleton in its sample. The chain carries TRBV27 and TRBJ2-7, with a possible D match to TRBD2 (6 bases). Trimming pared 7 bases from V and 2 bases from J, leaving 18 bases between. CDR1 and CDR2 from the germline V gene are MNHEY and SMNVEV (reference sequence). This CDR3 has 15 amino acids. Here the CDR3 reads CASTLDSGATYEQYF. In DNA, the CDR3 is TGTGCCAGCACATTAGATAGCGGAGCAACCTACGAGCAGTACTTC.

V and J are TRBV29-1 and TRBJ2-1; TRBD1 is a possible D gene (6 bases). The V gene lost 4 bases and the J gene lost 6 bases, with 10 bases spanning the gap. This CDR3 has 12 residues. The germline gives CDR1 SQVTM, CDR2 ANQGSEA. The CDR3, as DNA: TGCAGCGTTGCGTCAGGGGTCAATGAGCAGTTCTTC. It codes for CSVASGVNEQFF.

This chain joins TRBV10-3 and TRBJ2-3; the match to TRBD1 covers 7 bases. Germline V gives CDR1 ENHRY, CDR2 SYGVKD. The CDR3 totals 18 residues. With V trimmed by 0 bases and J by 1 base, 10 bases remained unmatched. The CDR3 sequence: CAISESPLGDSRTDTQYF. For the CDR3, the DNA is TGTGCCATCAGTGAGTCGCCCTTGGGGGACAGCCGCACAGATACGCAGTATTTT.